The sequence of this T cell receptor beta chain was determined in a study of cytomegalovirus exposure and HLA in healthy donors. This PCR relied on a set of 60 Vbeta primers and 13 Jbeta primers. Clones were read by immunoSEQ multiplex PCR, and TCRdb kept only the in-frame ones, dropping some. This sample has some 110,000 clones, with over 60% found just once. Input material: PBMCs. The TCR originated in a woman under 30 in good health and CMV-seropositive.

CDR3 amino acids: CASSHRLAGHRTDTQYF. The CDR3 DNA reads TGTGCCAGCAGTCATAGACTAGCGGGACATCGCACAGATACGCAGTATTTT. V usage is TRBV28 and J usage is TRBJ2-3; the match to TRBD2 covers 11 bases. The CDR3 consists of 17 residues. The V gene's germline CDR1 is MDHEN and CDR2 SYDVKM. The V and J ends lost 5 bases and 1 base, in that order; junction bases with no gene match: 8.